This paragraph reports one TCR beta chain. Its antigen is as yet unknown. The data stem from a study of cytomegalovirus exposure and HLA in healthy donors. General observations from the study: Cytomegalovirus-associated TCR beta chains were listed, numbering over 150. Donors were assumed by presence/absence analyses to have roughly uniform sequencing depth.

The V and J ends lost 4 bases and 4 bases respectively, with 11 bases between them. Germline CDR1 MGHRA, CDR2 YSYEKL. The CDR3 contains 14 residues. PCR primers comprised 60 Vbeta and 13 Jbeta primers. Using immunoSEQ multiplex PCR, the repertoire was profiled, and TCRdb retains in-frame clones only, with some absent. The table records around 300,000 clones, about 90% of them present only once. This TCR came from a young woman in good health and CMV-seronegative. Material: PBMCs. V gene TRBV4-1 combines with J gene TRBJ1-5; TRBD1 might be the D (6 bases). The CDR3 reads CASSPGDGNQPQHF. The CDR3 bases are TGCGCCAGCAGCCCAGGGGACGGGAATCAGCCCCAGCATTTT.